The rows below give T cell receptor beta chains drawn from one sample of a study of beta chain features in type 1 diabetes. Profiling relied on immunoSEQ multiplex PCR, and the TCRdb table lists in-frame clones only, not all of them. This sample has about 39,000 clones; around half occur once, and the top ten carry roughly 0.7%. Material: central memory CD4+ T cells from blood. Every receptor here comes from a woman between 18 and 29 years old in good health. CDR3s include the opening cysteine and the closing phenylalanine or tryptophan. D genes are given only for firm matches. Not every row has a clone size; where given, it reads once, few, many or a size class.

d_call | j_call | clone_size | v_call | cdr3_nt | cdr3_aa
- | TRBJ1-2 | - | TRBV19 | TGTGCCAGTAGTATCGGAACCCAGGGTACCTATGGCTACACCTTC | CASSIGTQGTYGYTF
- | TRBJ2-2 | - | TRBV18 | TGTGCCAGCTCACCCATAGACTTCCGGGGGGAGCTGTTTTTT | CASSPIDFRGELFF
TRBD1 | TRBJ1-2 | - | TRBV6-5 | TGTGCCAGCAGTCCATACAGGGGGGGCGGCTACACCTTC | CASSPYRGGGYTF
- | TRBJ2-3 | - | TRBV9 | TGTGCCAGCAGCGGCCGACAGGTTGAAGATACGCAGTATTTT | CASSGRQVEDTQYF
- | TRBJ1-2 | - | TRBV7-9 | TGTGCCAGCAGCTCTAGGGCTGCGGGAGGGGGCTACACCTTC | CASSSRAAGGGYTF
- | TRBJ2-4 | few | TRBV4-2 | TGTGCCAGCAGTCAGGCGACCGGGGGTTCTAGGGAAAACATTCAGTACTTC | CASSQATGGSRENIQYF
- | TRBJ1-2 | few | TRBV5-6 | TGTGCCAGCAGCTTGGGCTTCACAACAGGTTCCTATGGCTACACCTTC | CASSLGFTTGSYGYTF
- | TRBJ1-6 | few | TRBV25-1 | TGTGCCAGCACCTCCTACCTGCAATCACCCCTCCACTTT | CASTSYLQSPLHF
- | TRBJ2-5 | - | TRBV11-2 | TGTGCCAGCAGCTTAGTGGGGGGATCCCCCCAAGAGACCCAGTACTTC | CASSLVGGSPQETQYF
- | TRBJ2-6 | - | TRBV29-1 | TGCAGCGTTGCAGGGGCTGGGGCCAACGTCCTGACTTTC | CSVAGAGANVLTF
TRBD1 | TRBJ1-5 | few | TRBV19 | TGTGCCAGTAGTGACAGGGGGCATCAGCCCCAGCATTTT | CASSDRGHQPQHF
- | TRBJ2-3 | few | TRBV7-2 | TGTGCCAGCAGCCGGGTAGCGGGCACAGATACGCAGTATTTT | CASSRVAGTDTQYF
- | TRBJ2-3 | few | TRBV14 | TGTGCCAGCAGCCAGACAGGCGGGGATACGCAGTATTTT | CASSQTGGDTQYF
- | TRBJ1-2 | - | TRBV4-1 | TGCGCCAGCAGCCAAGCTGAGGTGACCTCTGTAGGCTACACCTTC | CASSQAEVTSVGYTF
- | TRBJ1-2 | - | TRBV5-1 | TGCGCCAGCAGCTTGGGACAGACGAGCTATGGCTACACCTTC | CASSLGQTSYGYTF
- | TRBJ1-5 | few | TRBV18 | TGTGCCAGCTCACCGGGCCGCAATCAGCCCCAGCATTTT | CASSPGRNQPQHF
TRBD2 | TRBJ2-1 | - | TRBV7-8 | TGTGCCAGCAGTAGGACTAGCGGTCCCTACAATGAACAGTTCTTC | CASSRTSGPYNEQFF
- | TRBJ2-5 | few | TRBV27 | TGTGCCAGCAGTTTTACAGGGTCCATGTACGAGACCCAGTACTTC | CASSFTGSMYETQYF
TRBD1 | TRBJ1-1 | - | TRBV11-1 | TGTGCCAGCAGCACGACAGGGTCCGGCACTGAAGCTTTCTTT | CASSTTGSGTEAFF
- | TRBJ2-2 | medium-sized | TRBV6-5 | TGTGCCAGCAGTACGCGGCTGGCGGGGACCGGGGAGCTGTTTTTT | CASSTRLAGTGELFF
- | TRBJ2-7 | few | TRBV9 | TGTGCCAGCAGCGTAGCTTGGCAGGGGTCCGTCTACGAGCAGTACTTC | CASSVAWQGSVYEQYF
- | TRBJ1-1 | few | TRBV20-1 | TGCAGTGCTAGAGGGAGTGCGGGGGCTTTCTTT | CSARGSAGAFF
- | TRBJ2-7 | - | TRBV6-1 | TGTGCCAGCAGGCCTGGGCGGGACTACGAGCAGTACTTC | CASRPGRDYEQYF
TRBD2 | TRBJ2-7 | - | TRBV5-4 | TGTGCCAGCAGCGAGGGACTAGCGGATTTCTACGAGCAGTACTTC | CASSEGLADFYEQYF
- | TRBJ1-2 | few | TRBV5-6 | TGTGCCAGCAGCTCAAAGGACAGTAACTATGGCTACACCTTC | CASSSKDSNYGYTF
TRBD2 | TRBJ2-1 | - | TRBV30 | TGTGCCTGGAGCCTAACCGGGACTAGCGGCATAAATGAGCAGTTCTTC | CAWSLTGTSGINEQFF
- | TRBJ1-1 | few | TRBV19 | TGTGCCAGTAGTATAACCGGGGACACTGAAGCTTTCTTT | CASSITGDTEAFF
- | TRBJ2-7 | - | TRBV7-9 | TGTGCCAGCAGCTTAGAGACTGCCTACGAGCAGTACTTC | CASSLETAYEQYF
TRBD2 | TRBJ2-1 | - | TRBV2 | TGTGCCAGCACTCCAATAGCGGGAGGGCCTAGTGAGCAGTTCTTC | CASTPIAGGPSEQFF
TRBD1 | TRBJ1-2 | - | TRBV15 | TGTGCCACCAGCGGTAGGACAGGGGAGGCTGGCTACACCTTC | CATSGRTGEAGYTF
- | TRBJ2-5 | - | TRBV5-3 | TGTGCCAGAAGCCCGGGGGAAAATAGGTTTCAGAGCGAGACCCAGTACTTC | CARSPGENRFQSETQYF
- | TRBJ2-7 | - | TRBV7-9 | TGTGCCAGCAGCTCTGGGGGGTCGTACGAGCAGTACTTC | CASSSGGSYEQYF
- | TRBJ2-7 | few | TRBV5-1 | TGCGCCAGCAGCCTCGAGGGCGAGCAGTACTTC | CASSLEGEQYF
- | TRBJ2-3 | many | TRBV4-1 | TGCGCCAGCAGCCAGCCGGAGGGCACAGATACGCAGTATTTT | CASSQPEGTDTQYF
- | TRBJ2-7 | few | TRBV7-2 | TGTGCCAGCAGCTTAGGGACAGCCTCCTACGAGCAGTACTTC | CASSLGTASYEQYF
TRBD2 | TRBJ2-3 | few | TRBV30 | TGTGCCTGGACCCGTGGACTAGCGGGAGGGGGCAGGACAGATACGCAGTATTTT | CAWTRGLAGGGRTDTQYF
TRBD1 | TRBJ2-3 | few | TRBV6-6 | TGTGCCAGCAGTTCCTCCCGACAGGGCGCAGATACGCAGTATTTT | CASSSSRQGADTQYF
TRBD1 | TRBJ1-2 | - | TRBV30 | TGTGCCTGGAGTTACAGGGGCGGAGGTGCTGGCTACACCTTC | CAWSYRGGGAGYTF
TRBD2 | TRBJ2-7 | - | TRBV28 | TGTGCCAGCAGTCCTCCCTGGGGCGGGAGGGCCTACGAGCAGTACTTC | CASSPPWGGRAYEQYF
TRBD1 | TRBJ2-6 | few | TRBV5-6 | TGTGCCAGCAGCTTGATCCGGGACAGAATCTCTGGGGCCAACGTCCTGACTTTC | CASSLIRDRISGANVLTF
TRBD1 | TRBJ1-3 | - | TRBV27 | TGTGCCAGCATTAGGGACAGGGAACAAGCTGGAAACACCATATATTTT | CASIRDREQAGNTIYF
- | TRBJ2-3 | few | TRBV2 | TGTGCCAGCAGTGGGGACAACACAGATACGCAGTATTTT | CASSGDNTDTQYF
- | TRBJ2-3 | - | TRBV29-1 | TGCAGCGTTGAAGTGGGAGTGTCACAAGATACGCAGTATTTT | CSVEVGVSQDTQYF
- | TRBJ2-1 | - | TRBV5-1 | TGCGCCAGCAGCGGAACGGGACTCCTCCTATCTAATGAGCAGTTCTTC | CASSGTGLLLSNEQFF
- | TRBJ1-2 | few | TRBV5-4 | TGTGCCAGCAGCCCCGACAGGAACTATGGCTACACCTTC | CASSPDRNYGYTF
- | TRBJ2-1 | few | TRBV5-1 | TGCGCCAGCAGCGAGTACAATGAGCAGTTCTTC | CASSEYNEQFF
TRBD1 | TRBJ1-1 | - | TRBV6-6 | TGTGCCAGCAGTTACCCGAACCAGGGGGCGGGAGCTTTCTTT | CASSYPNQGAGAFF
- | TRBJ1-5 | - | TRBV5-6 | TGTGCCAGCAGCTTGGGAGGGCGTAGCAATCAGCCCCAGCATTTT | CASSLGGRSNQPQHF
TRBD1 | TRBJ1-1 | - | TRBV6-6 | TGTGCCAGCAGTTACTCGGCAGGGGGCACTGAAGCTTTCTTT | CASSYSAGGTEAFF
TRBD1 | TRBJ1-2 | - | TRBV5-1 | TGCGCCAGCAGCCTGGGACAGACCCCTTCCTTAAACTATGGCTACACCTTC | CASSLGQTPSLNYGYTF
TRBD1 | TRBJ1-2 | - | TRBV5-1 | TGCGCCAGCAGCTCGGACAGGGCTAACTATGGCTACACCTTC | CASSSDRANYGYTF
- | TRBJ1-1 | - | TRBV15 | TGTGCCACCAGCCCTAGGGGATCTGAAGCTTTCTTT | CATSPRGSEAFF
- | TRBJ1-5 | - | TRBV6-1 | TGTGCCAGCAGTGAAGCTAAAAAGGGGCGCCAGCCCCAGCATTTT | CASSEAKKGRQPQHF
- | TRBJ1-2 | - | TRBV6-5 | TGTGCCCTATGGAGTGGTGGCTATGGCTACACCTTC | CALWSGGYGYTF
TRBD1 | TRBJ1-1 | - | TRBV27 | TGTGCCAGCAGAGCTGTAGACAGGGCTCCCGCTGAAGCTTTCTTT | CASRAVDRAPAEAFF
- | TRBJ1-5 | - | TRBV2 | TGTGCCAGCAAAGACAGAGCTCCGAATCAGCCCCAGCATTTT | CASKDRAPNQPQHF
- | TRBJ1-2 | once | TRBV7-2 | TGTGCCAGCAGTTCAGGGTTCAACTATGGCTACACCTTC | CASSSGFNYGYTF